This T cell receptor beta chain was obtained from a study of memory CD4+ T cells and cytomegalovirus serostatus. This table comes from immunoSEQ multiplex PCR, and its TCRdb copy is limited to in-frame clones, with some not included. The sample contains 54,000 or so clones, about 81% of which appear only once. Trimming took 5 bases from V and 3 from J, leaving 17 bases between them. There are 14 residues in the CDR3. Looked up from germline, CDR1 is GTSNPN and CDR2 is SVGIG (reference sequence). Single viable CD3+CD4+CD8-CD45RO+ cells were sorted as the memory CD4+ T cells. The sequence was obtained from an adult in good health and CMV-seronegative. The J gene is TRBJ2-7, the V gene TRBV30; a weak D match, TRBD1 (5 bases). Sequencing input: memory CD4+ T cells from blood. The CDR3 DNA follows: TGTGCCTGGGGACATCCTCTAGTTAGCTACGAGCAGTACTTC. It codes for CAWGHPLVSYEQYF.